This TCR beta chain was obtained from a study of blood T cell repertoires in COVID-19. Study in general: COVID-19 samples collected from the United States, Italy and Spain covered acute and convalescent phases. PBMCs, B-cell-depleted T cells, or T cells provided the cDNA or gDNA that made up the material.

As originally analysed: Amplification with reference gene primers provided the estimates of nucleated cell counts. The table came from immunoSEQ multiplex PCR; TCRdb's copy has only in-frame clones and leaves some out. Clone size and the V and J calls come from that table; the DNA yielded D and trimming. This sample yields approximately 61,000 clones, of which approximately 86% are seen a single time; about 14% belongs to the top ten. Germline assignment: CDR1 SQVTM and CDR2 ANQGSEA. The germline V and J ends were trimmed by 7 bases and 7 bases, with 11 bases remaining between them. CDR3 length: 12 amino acids.

The V and J genes are TRBV29-1 and TRBJ1-6; D perhaps matches TRBD1 (6 bases). The sequence derives from a human donor in a cohort sampled during active COVID-19. The source material was peripheral blood. CDR3 DNA sequence: TGCAGCGCCGGACAGCGCAATTCACCCCTCCACTTT. Its protein is CSAGQRNSPLHF.